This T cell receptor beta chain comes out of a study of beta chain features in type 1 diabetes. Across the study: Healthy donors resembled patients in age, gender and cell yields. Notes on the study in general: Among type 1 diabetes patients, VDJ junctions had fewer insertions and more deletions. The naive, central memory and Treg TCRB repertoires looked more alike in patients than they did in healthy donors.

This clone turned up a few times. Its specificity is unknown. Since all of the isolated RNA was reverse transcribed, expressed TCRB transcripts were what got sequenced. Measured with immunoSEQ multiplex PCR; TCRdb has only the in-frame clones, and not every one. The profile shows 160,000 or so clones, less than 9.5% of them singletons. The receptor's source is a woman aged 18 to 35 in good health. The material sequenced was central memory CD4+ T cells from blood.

CDR3 nucleotides: TGCGCCAGCAGCAGAAGGTGCGGGGGCCCGAACACCGGGGAGCTGTTTTTT. Protein product: CASSRRCGGPNTGELFF. The chain uses TRBV23-1 and TRBJ2-2; possibly TRBD2 for D (7 bases). TRBV23-1 is an ORF; its function is uncertain. With 6 bases removed from V and 0 bases from J, the gap between germline ends came to 17 bases. This CDR3 is built from 17 residues.